The 21 T cell receptor beta chains given below trace back to one sample, sequenced in a study of follicular helper T cells after annual influenza vaccination (dated by TCRdb to the late 2010s). This sample's time point label indicates: 2015-2016 season, pre-vaccination. The library relied on the immunoSEQ multiplex PCR assay. TCRdb re-hosts the immuneACCESS table, in-frame sequences only. Its copies lack some clones; in the studies checked, an unresolved V gene accounts for under half of them, and the cause for the rest is not known. A total of around 4,900 clones appear in this sample, under 90% of them only once. The top ten clonotypes cover around 2.1% of the sample. The sequenced sample was CXCR5+ CD38- circulating T follicular helper cells from blood, obtained on the day of influenza vaccination. Taken with the paper, the label for cell subset or site translates to: circulating Tfh, non-naive CD4+CXCR5+PD-1+ (ICOS+CD38+ or ICOS-CD38-). These receptors originate from an adult who received the influenza vaccine.

The chain employs TRBV7-9 and TRBJ2-1, with 11 bases lining up with TRBD1. J was trimmed by 9 bases and V by 3 bases; bases with no gene match: 10. The germline V gene has CDR1 SEHNR and CDR2 FQNEAQ (reference sequence). The CDR3 contains 16 residues. The CDR3 nucleotides are TGTGCCAGCAGCTTTACAACCGGGACAGGGGGGTTTGAGCAGTTCTTC. Protein product: CASSFTTGTGGFEQFF.

Here the CDR3 DNA reads TGCGCCAGCAGCTTGGTAGGGGGAGCTGGGGCCAACGTCCTGACTTTC. Protein product: CASSLVGGAGANVLTF. V is TRBV5-1 and J is TRBJ2-6, with D possibly TRBD1 on 6 matching bases. V shed 0 bases and J shed 2 bases, with 9 bases lying between them. CDR1 is SGHRS and CDR2 is YFSETQ in the germline V gene. The CDR3 is made up of 16 amino acids.

V is TRBV19 and J is TRBJ2-3; 7 bases line up with TRBD2. The CDR3 contains 13 residues. The ends lost 4 bases at V and 6 bases at J; junction bases unmatched: 4. The germline gives CDR1 LNHDA, CDR2 SQIVND (reference sequence). In DNA form, the CDR3 reads TGTGCCAGTAGTAGGGGGGGGTTGGATACGCAGTATTTT. It translates to CASSRGGLDTQYF. Drawing the rest from reference TRBV19 and TRBJ2-3, the complete variable domain is DGGITQSPKYLFRKEGQNVTLSCEQNLNHDAMYWYRQDPGQGLRLIYYSQIVNDFQKGDIAEGYSVSREKKESFPLTVTSAQKNPTAFYLCASSRGGLDTQYFGPGTRLTVL.

This chain links TRBV9 with TRBJ1-4; 9 bases fit TRBD1. J gave up 5 bases and V 0 bases, and 2 bases lay outside the gene matches. This CDR3 contains 15 residues. Germline CDR1 SGDLS, CDR2 YYNGEE. The CDR3 DNA reads TGTGCCAGCAGCGTAGGCGGACAGGGGAATGAAAAACTGTTTTTT. Encoded protein: CASSVGGQGNEKLFF. Supplemented by reference TRBV9 and TRBJ1-4, the full variable domain reads DSGVTQTPKHLITATGQRVTLRCSPRSGDLSVYWYQQSLDQGLQFLIQYYNGEERAKGNILERFSAQQFPDLHSELNLSSLELGDSALYFCASSVGGQGNEKLFFGSGTQLSVL.

The genes are TRBV7-2 and TRBJ1-5; TRBD1 agrees at 7 bases. Germline V CDR1 and CDR2: SGHTA, FQGNSA. This CDR3 has 16 amino acids. Trimming took 1 base from V and 6 from J; bases not matched to a gene: 9. The CDR3 DNA reads as TGTGCCAGCAGCTTAGGGGGGACAGCCGGTAGTCAGCCCCAGCATTTT. Protein sequence: CASSLGGTAGSQPQHF.

The rearrangement joins TRBV7-2 to TRBJ2-7; 8 bases fit TRBD2. The CDR3 runs 15 residues. Germline V gives CDR1 SGHTA, CDR2 FQGNSA. The ends lost 1 base at V and 4 bases at J; junction bases unmatched: 6. CDR3 sequence reads: CASSLDRGGTYEQYF. The CDR3 DNA follows: TGTGCCAGCAGCTTAGATCGGGGGGGAACGTACGAGCAGTACTTC.

This clone has just a few counts. This rearrangement joins TRBV5-1 to TRBJ1-5, with 8 bases identical to TRBD1. CDR1 is SGHRS and CDR2 is YFSETQ in the germline V gene. This CDR3 has 15 residues. The junction had 7 bases not matched to a gene; V was cut back by 4 bases and J by 4 bases. The CDR3 sequence: CASSATGALNQPQHF. The CDR3 DNA sequence: TGCGCCAGCAGCGCGACAGGGGCCTTAAATCAGCCCCAGCATTTT.

The genes are TRBV5-1 and TRBJ1-6, with TRBD1 identical over 8 bases. The length of the CDR3 is 16 residues. CDR1 SGHRS and CDR2 YFSETQ come from the germline V gene. Trimming took 0 bases from V and 9 from J; bases not matched to a gene: 8. As DNA, the CDR3 is TGCGCCAGCAGCTTGGGGACAGGGACTGGGGTTTCACCCCTCCACTTT. It encodes CASSLGTGTGVSPLHF.

The chain combines TRBV11-3 with TRBJ1-2, with D unresolved. CDR1 SGHNT and CDR2 YENEEA come from the germline V gene. V lost 2 bases and J lost 6, with 10 bases in between. The CDR3 spans 13 residues. The CDR3: CASSLFGQDGYTF. The CDR3 region has the DNA TGTGCCAGCAGCTTATTCGGTCAAGATGGCTACACCTTC.

The gene calls are TRBV19 and TRBJ1-5; possible D gene TRBD1, 6 bases. CDR3 length: 15 amino acids. The V end was cut by 3 bases, the J end by 6 bases, with 15 bases between. Germline CDR1 reads LNHDA; CDR2 reads SQIVND (reference sequence). The CDR3 coding sequence is TGTGCCAGTAGTATCCAAGTCGGGGGCGGTCAGCCCCAGCATTTT. This sequence encodes CASSIQVGGGQPQHF. Drawing the rest from reference TRBV19 and TRBJ1-5, the complete variable domain is DGGITQSPKYLFRKEGQNVTLSCEQNLNHDAMYWYRQDPGQGLRLIYYSQIVNDFQKGDIAEGYSVSREKKESFPLTVTSAQKNPTAFYLCASSIQVGGGQPQHFGDGTRLSIL.

This rearrangement joins TRBV19 to TRBJ1-1; 8 bases are shared with TRBD1. The V and J ends lost 7 bases and 8 bases, in that order; junction bases with no gene match: 15. The germline CDR1 and CDR2 sequences are LNHDA and SQIVND (reference sequence). This CDR3 spans 15 amino acids. CDR3: CASIPPQGALGEAFF. CDR3 sequence (DNA): TGTGCCAGTATCCCCCCCCAGGGGGCGCTTGGGGAAGCTTTCTTT. The whole variable domain, remainder taken from reference TRBV19 and TRBJ1-1, is DGGITQSPKYLFRKEGQNVTLSCEQNLNHDAMYWYRQDPGQGLRLIYYSQIVNDFQKGDIAEGYSVSREKKESFPLTVTSAQKNPTAFYLCASIPPQGALGEAFFGQGTRLTVV.

The CDR3, as DNA: TGTGCCAGTAGTATAAGAACTAATGAAAAACTGTTTTTT. This encodes CASSIRTNEKLFF. The chain joins TRBV19 to TRBJ1-4; D gene unclear. CDR1 is LNHDA and CDR2 is SQIVND in the germline V gene (reference sequence). V gave up 2 bases and J gave up 1 base, with 2 bases separating them. The CDR3 contains 13 residues.

This chain uses TRBV7-9 with TRBJ2-1; TRBD2 aligns across 10 bases. Germline V CDR1 and CDR2: SEHNR, FQNEAQ (reference sequence). Trimming took 5 bases from V and 5 from J; bases not matched to a gene: 12. The CDR3 covers 17 residues. The CDR3 spells CASSLKSGLAGDNEQFF. The CDR3 DNA reads TGTGCCAGCAGCCTAAAGAGCGGGCTAGCGGGGGACAATGAGCAGTTCTTC. The full variable domain, with the rest looked up from reference TRBV7-9 and TRBJ2-1, is DTGVSQNPRHKITKRGQNVTFRCDPISEHNRLYWYRQTLGQGPEFLTYFQNEAQLEKSRLLSDRFSAERPKGSFSTLEIQRTEQGDSAMYLCASSLKSGLAGDNEQFFGPGTRLTVL.

This chain connects TRBV6-5 to TRBJ1-1, with D perhaps matching TRBD1 (5 bases). In germline, CDR1 is MNHEY, CDR2 SVGAGI. V was shortened by 7 bases and J by 6 bases, with 18 bases between the two germline ends. The CDR3 length is 14 residues. CDR3 sequence: CASIKPGGDSEAFF. The CDR3 DNA follows: TGTGCCAGCATCAAACCTGGAGGGGACTCTGAAGCTTTCTTT.

The rearrangement uses TRBV7-8 and TRBJ2-1; TRBD2 aligns across 15 bases. J gave up 6 bases and V 3 bases, and 0 bases lay outside the gene matches. In germline, CDR1 is SGHVS, CDR2 FQNEAQ. The length of the CDR3 is 15 residues. The CDR3 loop is CASSLGLAGGNEQFF. The CDR3 DNA is TGTGCCAGCAGCTTGGGACTAGCGGGGGGCAATGAGCAGTTCTTC.

The CDR3 nucleotides read TGCGCCAGCAGCCAACGGGGAGGGTTCACAGATACGCAGTATTTT. Translating it yields CASSQRGGFTDTQYF. The rearrangement links TRBV4-3 to TRBJ2-3; 7 nucleotides match TRBD2. Germline V gives CDR1 LGHNA, CDR2 YSLEER. V trimming: 2 bases; J trimming: 2 bases; junction bases outside the gene matches: 4. CDR3 length: 15 residues.

The chain joins TRBV2 to TRBJ2-7, with D tentatively TRBD2 (5 bases). Trimming removed 9 bases from V and 4 bases from J, with 16 bases in between. This CDR3 spans 13 amino acids. The germline gives CDR1 SNHLY, CDR2 FYNNEI. The DNA for the CDR3 is TGTGCCAGAAGGACTGACGCCCTTTACGAGCAGTACTTC. Translated: CARRTDALYEQYF.

This clone was detected only once. The chain couples TRBV6-5 to TRBJ1-2; 8 bases map to TRBD1. Germline V CDR1 and CDR2: MNHEY, SVGAGI. V lost 5 bases to trimming and J lost 7 bases; unmatched junction nucleotides: 12. The CDR3 is made up of 15 amino acids. CDR3 in amino acids: CASSTRTGIASGYTF. For the CDR3, the DNA is TGTGCCAGCAGTACCCGGACAGGGATTGCCAGTGGCTACACCTTC.

This chain joins TRBV7-8 and TRBJ1-5; D remains unclear. Trimming removed 1 base from V and 4 bases from J, with 20 bases in between. Germline CDR1 reads SGHVS; CDR2 reads FQNEAQ. The CDR3 length is 18 residues. CDR3 in amino acids: CASSLVGGSPPPNQPQHF. The CDR3 DNA is TGTGCCAGCAGCTTAGTAGGCGGATCCCCACCTCCTAATCAGCCCCAGCATTTT.

V is TRBV10-3 and J is TRBJ2-5; 12 bases fit TRBD1. This CDR3 comprises 13 residues. Losses at the gene ends were 3 bases for V and 9 bases for J; bases not matched to a gene: 2. Germline V gives CDR1 ENHRY, CDR2 SYGVKD. CDR3 sequence (DNA): TGTGCCATCAGTGAAGGGACAGGGGGCGCCCAGTACTTC. It codes for CAISEGTGGAQYF.

The rearrangement uses TRBV7-8 and TRBJ2-7, with unresolved D. V gave up 1 base and J gave up 0 bases, with 7 bases separating them. In germline, CDR1 is SGHVS, CDR2 FQNEAQ. The CDR3 loop spans 14 amino acids. CDR3 sequence (DNA): TGTGCCAGCAGCTTAGGGCGGTTCTCCTACGAGCAGTACTTC. Amino acid sequence: CASSLGRFSYEQYF.